Here is one T cell receptor beta chain with its context. Sample time point: pretreatment peripheral blood. The assay was immunoSEQ multiplex PCR, and TCRdb's table has in-frame clones only and misses some. There are about 63,000 clones in the sample; 75% to 85% occur only once, and roughly 5% lies in the top ten. The data were obtained in a study of PD-L1 blockade in urothelial cancer. Study-wide context: Typically, measured as a median, blood samples had approximately 130,000 T cells.

Trimming cost V 5 bases and J 5 bases, with 13 bases left between them. CDR3 length: 14 amino acids. In germline, CDR1 is MNHEY, CDR2 SMNVEV (reference sequence). The source material was PBMCs, sampled around atezolizumab (anti-PD-L1) treatment. The clonotype comes from a man aged 70 or older with urothelial cancer. The chain is built from TRBV27 and TRBJ2-1; D ambiguous. The CDR3 region has the DNA TGTGCCAGCAGTCCCCTCTCGGGTCACAATGAGCAGTTCTTC. Residues: CASSPLSGHNEQFF.